The TCR beta chain described here comes from a study of CXCR3-negative and CXCR3-positive naive CD8 T cells. The authors prepared UMI-labeled TRB cDNA libraries by 5' RACE. TCRdb re-called the 5' RACE reads and shows each CDR3 protein once, DNA omitted. The listing records approximately 96,000 distinct CDR3 sequences. Points on this clonotype: Its antigen is still unknown.

Findings and limits, study-wide: Similar TRBV-TRBJ usage was seen in naive cells (both CXCR3-negative and CXCR3-positive), but memory cells differed. CXCR3-positive naive cells carried more hydrophobic TRB CDR3s than CXCR3-negative ones.

The germline gives CDR1 SEHNR, CDR2 FQNEAQ (reference sequence). The CDR3 covers 13 residues. V usage is TRBV7-9 and J usage is TRBJ2-7; checking the TCRdb D call of TRBD1 is not possible without DNA. The TCR sequence derives from a human donor in good health. Some clones in this sample may be carry-over from other donors' samples. The sequencing input was naive CXCR3+ CD8+ T cells from blood. Subset in this sample: CD45RO-CCR7+CD27+CD95- naive CD8+ T cells expressing CXCR3 (TNR3+). The CDR3 loop reads CASSPLQAYEQYF.